This is a list of T cell receptor beta chains from one sample in a study of CD8 T cells in ankylosing spondylitis. MiXCR, run by TCRdb on the 5' RACE reads, gives a single entry per CDR3 protein. The top ten hold less than 9.5% of the sample, which has hundreds of thousands of distinct CDR3 sequences, around 19% seen once. What was sequenced was blood, either unsorted or a sorted T cell fraction (not recorded which). These receptors were obtained from a male donor with ankylosing spondylitis or in good health (not recorded which). Both conserved end residues are part of each CDR3. Fields, in order: D gene, J gene, clone size, V gene, CDR3 protein, CDR3 DNA. The D gene is left open where the match is weak. Rows give clone size only sometimes, using once, few, many, or a class for an expanded clone.

>-|TRBJ1-2|many|TRBV28
CASSQDSPYGYTF
TGTGCCAGCAGCCAGGACAGTCCGTATGGCTACACCTTC
>TRBD2|TRBJ2-5|few|TRBV20-1
CSARDGSGGAWTQYF
TGCAGTGCTAGAGATGGTAGCGGGGGGGCATGGACCCAGTACTTC
>-|TRBJ2-1|-|TRBV20-1
CSARDPGRGSYNEQFF
TGCAGTGCTAGAGATCCCGGGAGAGGGTCCTACAATGAGCAGTTCTTC
>TRBD2|TRBJ2-1|-|TRBV28
CASKTAGTSSYNEQFF
TGTGCCAGCAAAACAGCGGGAACGAGCTCCTACAATGAGCAGTTCTTC
>-|TRBJ1-1|many|TRBV15
CATSRDMNTEAFF
TGTGCCACCAGCAGAGATATGAACACTGAAGCTTTCTTT
>-|TRBJ1-2|few|TRBV4-2
CASSQAGTYGYTF
TGTGCCAGCAGCCAGGCCGGGACCTATGGCTACACCTTC
>-|TRBJ1-1|-|TRBV6-1
CASKARGVMGTEAFF
TGTGCCAGCAAGGCCAGGGGAGTTATGGGAACTGAAGCTTTCTTT
>-|TRBJ1-5|few|TRBV18
CASSPDRANSNQPQHF
TGTGCCAGCTCCCCGGACAGAGCTAATAGCAATCAGCCCCAGCATTTT
>-|TRBJ1-1|many|TRBV5-6
CASSLGDTPEAFF
TGTGCCAGCAGCTTGGGTGACACCCCTGAAGCTTTCTTT
>TRBD2|TRBJ2-1|few|TRBV10-3
CAISGGLAGVNEQFF
TGTGCCATCAGTGGGGGTCTAGCGGGAGTCAATGAGCAGTTCTTC
>TRBD2|TRBJ2-1|-|TRBV27
CASSYFSGRYNNEQFF
TGTGCCAGCAGTTATTTTAGCGGGAGGTATAACAATGAGCAGTTCTTC
>-|TRBJ1-5|few|TRBV6-5
CASSYNPGRNQPQHF
TGTGCCAGCAGTTACAACCCCGGTAGAAATCAGCCCCAGCATTTT
>TRBD1|TRBJ1-5|-|TRBV28
CASISTGVQPQHF
TGTGCCAGCATCAGCACAGGGGTTCAGCCCCAGCATTTT
>-|TRBJ2-6|few|TRBV20-1
CSAGNTRSGANVLTF
TGCAGTGCTGGAAACACGCGCTCTGGGGCCAACGTCCTGACTTTC
>-|TRBJ1-1|many|TRBV6-2/TRBV6-3
CASGSADTEAFF
TGTGCCAGCGGGTCTGCGGACACTGAAGCTTTCTTT
>-|TRBJ1-1|few|TRBV3-1
CASSQYLKGEAFF
TGTGCCAGCAGCCAATATCTTAAAGGTGAAGCTTTCTTT
>-|TRBJ2-1|many|TRBV29-1
CSAPTRGAGDEQFF
TGCAGCGCTCCGACCCGGGGGGCAGGGGATGAGCAGTTCTTC
>-|TRBJ1-1|many|TRBV20-1
CSAKDRVSFSEAFF
TGCAGTGCCAAAGACCGTGTAAGTTTCTCTGAAGCTTTCTTT
>-|TRBJ2-3|-|TRBV20-1
CSVRSTTQYF
TGCAGTGTTAGGAGCACTACGCAGTATTTT
>TRBD1|TRBJ2-1|few|TRBV20-1
CSARPGTGGHNEQFF
TGCAGTGCTAGACCCGGGACAGGGGGCCACAATGAGCAGTTCTTC
>-|TRBJ1-2|few|TRBV28
CASSLAAPNYGYTF
TGTGCCAGCAGTTTAGCAGCACCTAACTATGGCTACACCTTC
>TRBD2|TRBJ2-3|-|TRBV20-1
CSAPGGGARDTQYF
TGCAGTGCTCCGGGGGGGGGCGCGAGGGATACGCAGTATTTT
>TRBD2|TRBJ2-1|-|TRBV10-3
CAISNYKVREGQNEQFF
TGTGCCATCAGTAATTATAAAGTGCGGGAGGGCCAGAATGAGCAGTTCTTC
>TRBD1|TRBJ1-2|-|TRBV5-8
CASSLVTGGLAGYTF
TGTGCCAGCAGCTTGGTGACAGGGGGATTGGCTGGCTACACCTTC
>TRBD1|TRBJ1-1|-|TRBV5-1
CASSPKGQGSSGTEAFF
TGCGCCAGCAGCCCGAAGGGACAGGGGTCATCGGGCACTGAAGCTTTCTTT
>-|TRBJ2-1|-|TRBV27
CASRSKGSYNEQFF
TGTGCCAGCAGAAGCAAGGGGTCCTACAATGAGCAGTTCTTC
>TRBD1|TRBJ1-1|-|TRBV5-1
CASSLTGGGRGTEAFF
TGCGCCAGCAGCTTGACAGGGGGGGGCCGGGGCACTGAAGCTTTCTTT
>-|TRBJ2-5|-|TRBV12-3/TRBV12-4
CASSRSAGVETQYF
TGTGCCAGCAGCAGATCCGCAGGGGTGGAGACCCAGTACTTC
>-|TRBJ1-2|few|TRBV12-3/TRBV12-4
CASSLRGSNYGYTF
TGTGCCAGCAGTTTACGGGGATCTAACTATGGCTACACCTTC
>-|TRBJ2-2|-|TRBV21-1
CASSKPPRRAGGPNTGELFF
TGTGCCAGCAGCAAACCGCCTAGGCGGGCGGGAGGCCCGAACACCGGGGAGCTGTTTTTT
>TRBD2|TRBJ2-1|few|TRBV6-2/TRBV6-3
CASSYRLAGPYNEQFF
TGTGCCAGCAGTTATAGACTAGCGGGGCCGTACAATGAGCAGTTCTTC
>TRBD1|TRBJ1-1|few|TRBV5-4
CASSVLRTGVGTEAFF
TGTGCCAGCAGCGTTCTAAGGACAGGGGTGGGCACTGAAGCTTTCTTT
>TRBD1|TRBJ1-1|-|TRBV28
CASSGTGGRETEAFF
TGTGCCAGCAGTGGGACAGGGGGAAGGGAGACTGAAGCTTTCTTT
>TRBD1|TRBJ2-1|few|TRBV10-1
CASRGQPLGNEQFF
TGCGCCAGCAGGGGACAGCCCCTCGGGAATGAGCAGTTCTTC
>-|TRBJ1-1|few|TRBV6-1
CASRRQINTEAFF
TGTGCCAGCAGGCGGCAAATAAACACTGAAGCTTTCTTT
>-|TRBJ2-3|many|TRBV20-1
CSARDLRGGTDTQYF
TGCAGTGCTAGAGACCTGCGGGGTGGCACAGATACGCAGTATTTT
>TRBD1|TRBJ1-6|few|TRBV20-1
CSARAQGTVHNSPLHF
TGCAGTGCTAGAGCCCAAGGGACAGTTCATAATTCACCCCTCCACTTT
>TRBD2|TRBJ2-2|few|TRBV5-5
CASSLEAGGAGELFF
TGTGCCAGCAGCTTAGAAGCGGGGGGCGCCGGGGAGCTGTTTTTT
>-|TRBJ2-4|-|TRBV6-1
CASNLDLLAKNIQYF
TGTGCCAGCAATCTGGACTTACTAGCCAAAAACATTCAGTACTTC
>-|TRBJ1-1|few|TRBV29-1
CSAAQTGNTEAFF
TGCAGCGCCGCACAGACAGGGAACACTGAAGCTTTCTTT
>-|TRBJ2-5|-|TRBV5-6
CASSFSKRRGARETQYF
TGTGCCAGCAGCTTTAGCAAAAGGAGGGGCGCAAGGGAGACCCAGTACTTC
>TRBD2|TRBJ2-3|few|TRBV5-1
CASSLWSSGRASTDTQYF
TGCGCCAGCAGCCTTTGGAGTAGCGGGAGGGCCAGCACAGATACGCAGTATTTT
>-|TRBJ1-5|-|TRBV11-2
CASSLGTHSNQPQHF
TGTGCCAGCAGCTTAGGGACCCATAGCAATCAGCCCCAGCATTTT
>-|TRBJ2-3|-|TRBV7-3
CASSSMDGSTDTQYF
TGTGCCAGCAGCTCCATGGACGGGAGCACAGATACGCAGTATTTT
>-|TRBJ2-3|-|TRBV7-2
CASSLIPGDTQYF
TGTGCCAGCAGCTTAATACCTGGAGATACGCAGTATTTT
>-|TRBJ1-2|-|TRBV29-1
CSVVRQDSRGGYTF
TGCAGCGTTGTGAGACAGGACAGTCGGGGTGGCTACACCTTC
>TRBD2|TRBJ2-3|few|TRBV5-1
CASSFPSGVADTQYF
TGCGCCAGCAGCTTTCCTAGCGGGGTCGCGGATACGCAGTATTTT
>TRBD2|TRBJ2-3|few|TRBV20-1
CSAGLSSGRWADTQYF
TGCAGTGCCGGTCTTTCGAGCGGGAGGTGGGCAGATACGCAGTATTTT
>-|TRBJ2-3|-|TRBV4-2
CASSQYRVKGDTQYF
TGTGCCAGCAGCCAATACAGGGTTAAAGGAGATACGCAGTATTTT